Below, one T cell receptor beta chain is given with its context. The data derive from a study of T cell changes during pregnancy in multiple sclerosis. V trimming: 3 bases; J trimming: 3 bases; junction bases outside the gene matches: 5. In germline, CDR1 is SEHNR, CDR2 FQNEAQ (reference sequence). The CDR3 extends over 15 amino acids. Clones were sequenced by immunoSEQ multiplex PCR, and TCRdb holds only the in-frame ones, with some missing. The sample comprises 32,000 or so clones, roughly 87% of which are singletons, and over 9.5% rests with the top ten. Source: CD8+ T cells from peripheral blood mononuclear cells, taken in the second trimester of pregnancy. This clonotype was obtained from a female donor with multiple sclerosis, enrolled in a pregnancy study. The J gene is TRBJ2-7, the V gene TRBV7-9, with 10 bases fitting TRBD1. The CDR3 DNA follows: TGTGCCAGCAGCTTGGACAGGGGGGTGGTCTACGAGCAGTACTTC. Encoded protein: CASSLDRGVVYEQYF.